A few counts support the clone carrying this TCR beta chain. Antigen: not known. The source of the sample is a study of cytomegalovirus exposure and HLA in healthy donors. Overall study findings and caveats: Analyses of presence/absence relied on an assumption of roughly uniform sequencing depth across donors. A later analysis reportedly identified an Asian-associated ancestry cluster as carrying fewer N-insertions than the 666-donor mean.

The V gene's germline CDR1 is SEHNR and CDR2 FQNEAQ (reference sequence). After removal of 6 bases from V and 6 bases from J, the junction contained 4 bases not matched to a gene. The CDR3 has 12 residues. A multiplex PCR was run with 60 Vbeta primers and 13 Jbeta primers. Repertoires were generated with immunoSEQ multiplex PCR, while TCRdb's copy carries only in-frame clones and drops some. The sample consists of roughly 100,000 clones, about 85% of them appearing once. Material for sequencing was PBMCs. The chain employs TRBV7-9 and TRBJ1-1, with 7 bases lining up with TRBD1. The clonotype was recovered from a female donor in good health and CMV-seropositive. The CDR3 nucleotides are TGTGCCAGCAGTCCGGACAGGCCTGAAGCTTTCTTT. The encoded protein is CASSPDRPEAFF. Full variable domain (remainder filled in from reference TRBV7-9 and TRBJ1-1): DTGVSQNPRHKITKRGQNVTFRCDPISEHNRLYWYRQTLGQGPEFLTYFQNEAQLEKSRLLSDRFSAERPKGSFSTLEIQRTEQGDSAMYLCASSPDRPEAFFGQGTRLTVV.